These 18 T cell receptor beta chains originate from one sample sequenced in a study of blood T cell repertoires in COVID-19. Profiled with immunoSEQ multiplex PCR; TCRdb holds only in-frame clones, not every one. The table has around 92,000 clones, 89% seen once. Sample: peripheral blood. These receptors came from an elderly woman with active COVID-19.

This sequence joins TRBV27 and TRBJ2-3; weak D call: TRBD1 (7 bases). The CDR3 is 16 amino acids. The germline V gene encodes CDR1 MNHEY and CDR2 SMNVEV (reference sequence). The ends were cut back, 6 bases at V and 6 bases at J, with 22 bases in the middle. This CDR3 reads CASSKLSVSGGDTQYF. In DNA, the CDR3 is TGTGCCAGCAGCAAACTTAGCGTCTCAGGGGGGGATACGCAGTATTTT.

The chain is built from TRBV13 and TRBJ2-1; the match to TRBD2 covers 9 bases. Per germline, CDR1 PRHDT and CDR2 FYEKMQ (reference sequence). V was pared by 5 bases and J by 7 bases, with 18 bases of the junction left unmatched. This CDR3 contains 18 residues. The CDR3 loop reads CASSPNPRGAGGGNEQFF. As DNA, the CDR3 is TGTGCCAGCAGCCCTAATCCACGGGGCGCGGGAGGGGGGAATGAGCAGTTCTTC.

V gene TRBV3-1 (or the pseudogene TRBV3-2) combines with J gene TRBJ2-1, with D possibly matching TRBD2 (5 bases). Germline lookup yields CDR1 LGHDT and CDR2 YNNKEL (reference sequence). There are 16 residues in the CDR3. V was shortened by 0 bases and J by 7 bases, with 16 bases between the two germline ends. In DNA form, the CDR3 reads TGTGCCAGCAGCCAAGAGGCGGGTTTCTCCGCAAATGAGCAGTTCTTC. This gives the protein CASSQEAGFSANEQFF.

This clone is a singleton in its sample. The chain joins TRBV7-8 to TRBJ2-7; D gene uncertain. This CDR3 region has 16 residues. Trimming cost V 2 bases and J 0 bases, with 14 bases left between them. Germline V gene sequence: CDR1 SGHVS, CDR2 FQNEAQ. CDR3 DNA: TGTGCCAGCAGCTTAAGAACGACGGCTAGCTCCTACGAGCAGTACTTC. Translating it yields CASSLRTTASSYEQYF.

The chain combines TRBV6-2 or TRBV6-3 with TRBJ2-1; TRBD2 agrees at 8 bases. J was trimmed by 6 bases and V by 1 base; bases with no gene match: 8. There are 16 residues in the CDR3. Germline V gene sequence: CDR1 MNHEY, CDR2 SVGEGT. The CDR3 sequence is CASSYLAGRAFNEQFF. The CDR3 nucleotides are TGTGCCAGCAGTTACTTGGCCGGGAGGGCTTTCAATGAGCAGTTCTTC.

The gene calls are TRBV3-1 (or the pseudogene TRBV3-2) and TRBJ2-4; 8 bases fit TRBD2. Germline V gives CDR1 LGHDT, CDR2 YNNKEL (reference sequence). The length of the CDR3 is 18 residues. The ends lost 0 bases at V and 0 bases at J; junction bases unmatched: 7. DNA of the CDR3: TGTGCCAGCAGCCAAGATGGGGCTAGCGGGCTAGCCAAAAACATTCAGTACTTC. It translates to CASSQDGASGLAKNIQYF.

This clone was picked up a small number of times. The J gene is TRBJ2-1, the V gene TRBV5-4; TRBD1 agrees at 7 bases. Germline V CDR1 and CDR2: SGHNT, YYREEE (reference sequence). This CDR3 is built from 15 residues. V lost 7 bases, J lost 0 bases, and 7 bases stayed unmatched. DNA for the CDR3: TGTGCCAGCCGCCAGGGGGAAAACTCCTACAATGAGCAGTTCTTC. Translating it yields CASRQGENSYNEQFF.

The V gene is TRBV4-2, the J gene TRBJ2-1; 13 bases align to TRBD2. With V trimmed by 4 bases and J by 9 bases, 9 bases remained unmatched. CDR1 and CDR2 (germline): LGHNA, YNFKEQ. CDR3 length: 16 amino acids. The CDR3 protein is CASSPERTSGRGEQFF. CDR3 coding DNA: TGTGCCAGCAGCCCAGAAAGGACTAGCGGGAGAGGTGAGCAGTTCTTC.

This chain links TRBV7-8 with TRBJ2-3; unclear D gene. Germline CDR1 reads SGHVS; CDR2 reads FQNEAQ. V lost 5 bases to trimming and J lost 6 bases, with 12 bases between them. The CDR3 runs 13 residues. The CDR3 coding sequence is TGTGCCAGCAGCCAGAGCCCGCCCGATACGCAGTATTTT. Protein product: CASSQSPPDTQYF. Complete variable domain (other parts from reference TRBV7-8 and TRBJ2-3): GAGVSQSPRYKVAKRGQDVALRCDPISGHVSLFWYQQALGQGPEFLTYFQNEAQLDKSGLPSDRFFAERPEGSVSTLKIQRTQQEDSAVYLCASSQSPPDTQYFGPGTRLTVL.

In nucleotides, the CDR3 is TGCGCCAGCAGCCAACACCTTAGCGGACGCACAGATACGCAGTATTTT. This sequence encodes CASSQHLSGRTDTQYF. This chain links TRBV4-3 with TRBJ2-3; perhaps TRBD2 as D (6 bases). Trimming pared 2 bases from V and 1 base from J, leaving 13 bases between. This CDR3 has 16 amino acids. Germline loops: CDR1 LGHNA, CDR2 YSLEER.

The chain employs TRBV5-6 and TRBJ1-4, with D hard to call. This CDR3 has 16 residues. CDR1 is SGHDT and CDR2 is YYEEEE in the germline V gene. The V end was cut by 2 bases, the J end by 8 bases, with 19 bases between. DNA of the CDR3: TGTGCCAGCAGCTTTCGACGGACCCTCTCGGGGGAAAAACTGTTTTTT. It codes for CASSFRRTLSGEKLFF.

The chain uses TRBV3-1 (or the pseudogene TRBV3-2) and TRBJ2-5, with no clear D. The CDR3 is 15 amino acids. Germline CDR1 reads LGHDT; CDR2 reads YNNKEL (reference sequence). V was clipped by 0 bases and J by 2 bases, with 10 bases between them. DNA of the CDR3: TGTGCCAGCAGCCAAGAAGGTGGAGTGCAAGAGACCCAGTACTTC. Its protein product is CASSQEGGVQETQYF.

Here the CDR3 DNA reads TGCAGTGCCAGTCAAGGACTAGCGGGAGGCAATGAGCAGTTCTTC. Amino acid sequence: CSASQGLAGGNEQFF. The chain couples TRBV20-1 to TRBJ2-1; TRBD2 aligns across 14 bases. The CDR3 is made up of 15 amino acids. Germline trimming cut 6 bases from V and 6 bases from J; bases unmatched to any gene: 7. Germline V gives CDR1 DFQATT, CDR2 SNEGSKA (reference sequence).

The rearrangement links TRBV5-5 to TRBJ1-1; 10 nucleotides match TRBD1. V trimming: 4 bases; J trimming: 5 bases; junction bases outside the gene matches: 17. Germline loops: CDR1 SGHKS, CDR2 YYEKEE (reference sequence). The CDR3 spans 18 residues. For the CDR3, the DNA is TGTGCCAGCAGCCCAGGGGTGGGACAGGGGCTAGGGGGGACTGAAGCTTTCTTT. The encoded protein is CASSPGVGQGLGGTEAFF.

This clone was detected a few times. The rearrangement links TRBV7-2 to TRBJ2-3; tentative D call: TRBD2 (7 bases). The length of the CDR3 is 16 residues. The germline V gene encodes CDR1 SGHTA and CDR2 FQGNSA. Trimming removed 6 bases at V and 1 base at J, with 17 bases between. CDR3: CASRSAWGGRTDTQYF. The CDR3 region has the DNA TGTGCCAGCAGGTCCGCGTGGGGGGGCCGCACAGATACGCAGTATTTT.

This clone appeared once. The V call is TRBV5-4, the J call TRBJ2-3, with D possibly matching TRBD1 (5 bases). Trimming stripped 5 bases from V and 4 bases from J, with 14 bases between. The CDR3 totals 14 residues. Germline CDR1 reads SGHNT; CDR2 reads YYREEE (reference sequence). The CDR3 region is CASRTWGWADTQYF. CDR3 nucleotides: TGTGCCAGCAGGACGTGGGGCTGGGCAGATACGCAGTATTTT.

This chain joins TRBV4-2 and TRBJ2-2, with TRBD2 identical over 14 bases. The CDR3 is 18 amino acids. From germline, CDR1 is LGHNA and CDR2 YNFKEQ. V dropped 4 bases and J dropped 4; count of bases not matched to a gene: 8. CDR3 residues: CASSPLTSGRVSTGELFF. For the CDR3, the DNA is TGTGCCAGCAGCCCTTTGACTAGCGGGAGGGTAAGCACCGGGGAGCTGTTTTTT.

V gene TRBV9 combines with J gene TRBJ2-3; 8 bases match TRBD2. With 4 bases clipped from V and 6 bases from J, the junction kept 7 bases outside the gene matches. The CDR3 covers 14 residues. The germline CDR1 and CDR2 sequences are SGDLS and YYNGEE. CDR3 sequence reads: CASSRLAIADTQYF. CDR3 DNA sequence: TGTGCCAGCAGCCGACTAGCGATAGCGGATACGCAGTATTTT.